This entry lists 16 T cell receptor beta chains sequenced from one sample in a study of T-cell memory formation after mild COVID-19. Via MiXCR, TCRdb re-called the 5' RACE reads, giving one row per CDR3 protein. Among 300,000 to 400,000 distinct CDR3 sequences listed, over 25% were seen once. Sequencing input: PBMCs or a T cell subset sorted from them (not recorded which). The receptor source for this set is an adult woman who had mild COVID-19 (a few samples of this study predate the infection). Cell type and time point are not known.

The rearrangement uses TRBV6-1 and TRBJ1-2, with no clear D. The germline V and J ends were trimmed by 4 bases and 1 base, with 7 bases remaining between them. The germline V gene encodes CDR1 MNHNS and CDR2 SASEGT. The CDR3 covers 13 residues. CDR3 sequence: CASSAISNYGYTF. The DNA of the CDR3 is TGTGCCAGCAGTGCTATTAGTAACTATGGCTACACCTTC.

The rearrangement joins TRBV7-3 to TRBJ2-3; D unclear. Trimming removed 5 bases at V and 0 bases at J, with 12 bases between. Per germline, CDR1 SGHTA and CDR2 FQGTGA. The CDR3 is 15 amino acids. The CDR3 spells CASSPTSRSTDTQYF. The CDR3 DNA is TGTGCCAGCAGCCCCACAAGCAGAAGCACAGATACGCAGTATTTT.

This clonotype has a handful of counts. CDR3 in DNA: TGCGCCAGCAGCTTGGAAGTAGGGGGTGCTACCTACGAGCAGTACTTC. Protein: CASSLEVGGATYEQYF. V usage is TRBV5-1 and J usage is TRBJ2-7; TRBD1 is a possible D gene (6 bases). Germline CDR1 is SGHRS and CDR2 is YFSETQ. The CDR3 sequence is 16 residues long. V dropped 0 bases and J dropped 2 bases, with 15 bases sitting between them.

The CDR3 bases are TGTGCCACCAGCATGGGGGGGCCTAATGAAAAACTGTTTTTT. Encoded protein: CATSMGGPNEKLFF. The genes are TRBV15 and TRBJ1-4; a possible D gene is TRBD1 (6 bases). There are 14 residues in the CDR3. The germline gives CDR1 LNHNV, CDR2 YYDKDF (reference sequence). The V gene lost 4 bases and the J gene lost 3 bases, with 9 bases spanning the gap. Supplemented by reference TRBV15 and TRBJ1-4, the full variable domain reads DAMVIQNPRYQVTQFGKPVTLSCSQTLNHNVMYWYQQKSSQAPKLLFHYYDKDFNNEADTPDNFQSRRPNTSFCFLDIRSPGLGDTAMYLCATSMGGPNEKLFFGSGTQLSVL.

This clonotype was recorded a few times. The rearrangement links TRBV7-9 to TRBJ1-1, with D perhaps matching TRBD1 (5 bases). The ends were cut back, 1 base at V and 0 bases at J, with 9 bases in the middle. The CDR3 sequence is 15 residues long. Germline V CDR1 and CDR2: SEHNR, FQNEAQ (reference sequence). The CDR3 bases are TGTGCCAGCAGCTTAGTCGGGGCCCTGAACACTGAAGCTTTCTTT. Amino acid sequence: CASSLVGALNTEAFF.

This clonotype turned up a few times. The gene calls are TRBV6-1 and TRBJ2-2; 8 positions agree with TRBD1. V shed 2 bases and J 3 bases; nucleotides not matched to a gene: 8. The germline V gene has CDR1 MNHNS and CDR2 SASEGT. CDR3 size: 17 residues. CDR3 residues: CASSEFATGVDTGELFF. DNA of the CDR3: TGTGCCAGCAGTGAATTCGCGACAGGGGTGGACACCGGGGAGCTGTTTTTT.

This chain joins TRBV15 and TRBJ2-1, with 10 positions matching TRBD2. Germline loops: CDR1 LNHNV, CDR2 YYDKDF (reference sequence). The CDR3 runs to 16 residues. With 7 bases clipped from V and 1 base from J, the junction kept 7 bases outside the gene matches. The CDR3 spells CATTAGGPSSYNEQFF. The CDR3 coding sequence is TGTGCCACCACAGCGGGGGGGCCGTCGTCCTACAATGAGCAGTTCTTC.

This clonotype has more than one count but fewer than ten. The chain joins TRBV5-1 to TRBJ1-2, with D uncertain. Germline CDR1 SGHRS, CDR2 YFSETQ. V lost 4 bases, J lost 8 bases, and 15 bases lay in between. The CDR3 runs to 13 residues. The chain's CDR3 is CASSRGGPAGYTF. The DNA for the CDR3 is TGCGCCAGCAGCCGTGGAGGGCCGGCGGGCTACACCTTC.

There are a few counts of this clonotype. CDR3 protein: CASSLNPLSGANVLTF. The CDR3 DNA sequence: TGTGCCAGCAGCTTAAACCCATTGTCTGGGGCCAACGTCCTGACTTTC. This chain uses TRBV5-6 with TRBJ2-6; unclear D gene. The CDR3 consists of 16 residues. The germline V and J ends were trimmed by 2 bases and 1 base, with 10 bases remaining between them. The germline CDR1 and CDR2 sequences are SGHDT and YYEEEE.

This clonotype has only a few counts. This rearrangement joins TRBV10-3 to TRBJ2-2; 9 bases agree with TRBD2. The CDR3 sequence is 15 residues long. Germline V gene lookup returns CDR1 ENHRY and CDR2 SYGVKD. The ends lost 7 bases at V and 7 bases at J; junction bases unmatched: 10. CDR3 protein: CAIMSAGGRNGELFF. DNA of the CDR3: TGTGCCATCATGAGTGCGGGGGGGCGGAACGGGGAGCTGTTTTTT.

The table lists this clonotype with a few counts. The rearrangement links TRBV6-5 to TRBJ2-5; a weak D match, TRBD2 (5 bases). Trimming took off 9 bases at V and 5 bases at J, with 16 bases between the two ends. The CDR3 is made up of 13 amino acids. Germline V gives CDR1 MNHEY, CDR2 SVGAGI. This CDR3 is CASRERVWETQYF. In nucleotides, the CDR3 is TGTGCCAGTCGAGAGAGGGTATGGGAGACCCAGTACTTC.

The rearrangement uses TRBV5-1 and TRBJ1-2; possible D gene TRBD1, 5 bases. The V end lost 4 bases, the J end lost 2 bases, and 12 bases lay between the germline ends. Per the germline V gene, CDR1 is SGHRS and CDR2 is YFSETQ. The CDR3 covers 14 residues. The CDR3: CASSPSGRNYGYTF. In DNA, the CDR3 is TGCGCCAGCAGCCCCTCAGGGAGAAACTATGGCTACACCTTC.

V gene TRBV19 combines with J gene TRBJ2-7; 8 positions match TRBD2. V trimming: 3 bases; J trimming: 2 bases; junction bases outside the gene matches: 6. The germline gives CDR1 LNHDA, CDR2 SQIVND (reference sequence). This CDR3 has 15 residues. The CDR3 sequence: CASSMTVAGTYEQYF. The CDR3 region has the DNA TGTGCCAGTAGTATGACAGTAGCGGGGACCTACGAGCAGTACTTC.

CDR3 bases: TGCAGTGCTAGGCCTAGCGGGGGGGCCCACGAGCAGTACTTC. It is translated as CSARPSGGAHEQYF. The chain couples TRBV20-1 to TRBJ2-7, with 12 bases matching TRBD2. Germline assignment: CDR1 DFQATT and CDR2 SNEGSKA (reference sequence). The CDR3 has 14 residues. J was trimmed by 5 bases and V by 3 bases; bases with no gene match: 5.

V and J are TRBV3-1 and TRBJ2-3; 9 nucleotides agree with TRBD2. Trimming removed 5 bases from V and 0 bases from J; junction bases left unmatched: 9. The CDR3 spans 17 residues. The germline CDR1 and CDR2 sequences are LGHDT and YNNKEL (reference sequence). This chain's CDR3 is CASSSPRLADSTDTQYF. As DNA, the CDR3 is TGTGCCAGCAGCTCCCCCCGACTAGCGGATAGCACAGATACGCAGTATTTT.

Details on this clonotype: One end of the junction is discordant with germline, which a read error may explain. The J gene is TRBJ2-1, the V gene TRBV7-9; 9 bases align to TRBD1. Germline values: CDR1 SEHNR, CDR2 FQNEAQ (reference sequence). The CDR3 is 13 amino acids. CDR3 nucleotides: TGTGCCAGCAGCTTAGGGCCGGGACAGGGTATTCTCTTC. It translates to CASSLGPGQGILF.